The present entry profiles one T cell receptor (beta chain) with its context. This clonotype was seen at least ten times. Its antigen is still unknown. Base qualities are missing; no much larger clone stands one base away. These data originate in a study of T-cell reconstitution after alpha-beta-depleted transplantation in children (dated by TCRdb to the mid-2010s). Background on the whole study: Using TCR repertoire profiling, the study followed T-cell immune reconstitution in a quantitative way in children after TCRalphabeta/CD19-depleted allogeneic hematopoietic cell transplantation.

Library generation was performed with PCR. Instrument used: Illumina HiSeq 2500. To normalize quantification of the TCRbeta repertoire, the TCR libraries were built with molecular barcoding that relied on unique molecular identifiers. The public reads were quality trimmed at Q25 with fastp and then assembled into clones with MiXCR by TCRdb, keeping productive beta chains. Merged by CDR3 protein, the rows form single entries marked with the most common genes and DNA. The sample table records 90,000 to 130,000 distinct CDR3 sequences; 10% of these occur just once. Together, the top ten hold about 8.8% of the sample. The receptor was derived from a human donor who donated a stem cell graft to a child with acute lymphoblastic leukemia. Material: PBMCs from the stem cell graft donor, obtained from the stem cell graft.

The CDR3 reads CSARETRGGALGYTF. At the DNA level, the sequence is TGCAGTGCTAGAGAAACTAGGGGGGGCGCTTTGGGCTACACCTTC. The rearranged chain carries TRBV20-1 and TRBJ1-2, and perhaps TRBD1 as D gene, on 6 matching bases. Inclusive of the bounding cysteine and phenylalanine, the CDR3 is 15 residues long. Only the CDR3 region is kept as DNA, spanning 45 bases read in frame from base 1. Relative to germline, V is 0 bases shorter and J is 8 bases shorter, with 19 bases between their ends. The germline V gene (reference sequence) supplies CDR1 DFQATT and CDR2 SNEGSKA.